This TCR beta chain was sequenced in a study of T cell changes during pregnancy in multiple sclerosis. Sequencing used immunoSEQ multiplex PCR; TCRdb keeps in-frame clones, though not all of them. The data show about 79,000 clones, 85% to 95% seen once. Germline CDR1 SGDLS, CDR2 YYNGEE. The CDR3 sequence is 12 residues long. V was pared by 3 bases and J by 7 bases, with 0 bases of the junction left unmatched. The sequences come from CD4+ T cells from peripheral blood mononuclear cells, collected in the second trimester of pregnancy. The chain carries TRBV9 and TRBJ1-1, with TRBD1 matching over 10 bases. This sequence was found in a female donor with multiple sclerosis, enrolled in a pregnancy study. CDR3 sequence reads: CASSGDRGEAFF. CDR3 coding DNA: TGTGCCAGCAGCGGGGACAGGGGTGAAGCTTTCTTT.